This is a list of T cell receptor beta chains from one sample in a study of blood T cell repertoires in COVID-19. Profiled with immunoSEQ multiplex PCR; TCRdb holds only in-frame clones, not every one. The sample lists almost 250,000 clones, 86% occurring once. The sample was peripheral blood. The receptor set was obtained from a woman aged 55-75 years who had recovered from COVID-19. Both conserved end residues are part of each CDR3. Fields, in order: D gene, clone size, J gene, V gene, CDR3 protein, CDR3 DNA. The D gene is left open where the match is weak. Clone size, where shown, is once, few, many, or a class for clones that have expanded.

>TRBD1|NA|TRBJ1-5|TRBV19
CASSPQGRVQPQHF
TGTGCCAGTAGTCCACAGGGGCGCGTTCAGCCCCAGCATTTT
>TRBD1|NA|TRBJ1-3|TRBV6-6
CASSYGTAGNTIYF
TGTGCCAGCAGTTACGGGACAGCCGGAAACACCATATATTTT
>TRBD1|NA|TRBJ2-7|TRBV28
CASSLGQGSYEQYF
TGTGCCAGCAGCCTCGGACAGGGGTCCTACGAGCAGTACTTC
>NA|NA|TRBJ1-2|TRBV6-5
CASRQAGGYTF
TGTGCCAGCAGACAGGCCGGTGGCTACACCTTC
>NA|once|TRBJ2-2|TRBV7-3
CASSLRGSRDTGELFF
TGTGCCAGCAGCTTAAGAGGATCACGGGACACCGGGGAGCTGTTTTTT
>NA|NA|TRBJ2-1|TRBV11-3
CASSLDHAADEQFF
TGTGCCAGCAGCTTAGATCACGCTGCAGATGAGCAGTTCTTC
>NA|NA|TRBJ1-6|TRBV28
CASSLSPWGRTDYNSPLHF
TGTGCCAGCAGTTTATCCCCCTGGGGGCGTACGGATTATAATTCACCCCTCCACTTT
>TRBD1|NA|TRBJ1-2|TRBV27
CASSYREGALGVYGYTF
TGTGCCAGCAGCTATCGGGAGGGGGCGCTGGGAGTCTATGGCTACACCTTC
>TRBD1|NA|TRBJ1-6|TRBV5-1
CASRTGGYNSPLHF
TGCGCCAGCCGGACAGGGGGCTATAATTCACCCCTCCACTTT
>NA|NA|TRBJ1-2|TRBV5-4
CASSLGQGSGYTF
TGTGCCAGCAGCTTGGGGCAGGGCAGTGGCTACACCTTC
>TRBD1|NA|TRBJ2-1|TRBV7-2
CASSFGQGSYNEQFF
TGTGCCAGCAGCTTCGGACAGGGATCCTACAATGAGCAGTTCTTC
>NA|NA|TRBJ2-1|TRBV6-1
CASSEFSYASYNEQFF
TGTGCCAGCAGTGAGTTTAGTTACGCGTCCTACAATGAGCAGTTCTTC
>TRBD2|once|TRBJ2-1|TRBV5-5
CASSLTSGRYNEQFF
TGTGCCAGCAGCTTGACTAGCGGAAGATACAATGAGCAGTTCTTC
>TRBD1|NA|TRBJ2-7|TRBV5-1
CASTRDRGSYEQYF
TGCGCCAGCACCCGGGACAGGGGCTCCTACGAGCAGTACTTC
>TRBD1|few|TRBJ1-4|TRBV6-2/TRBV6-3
CASSTRTGGIGSEKLFF
TGTGCCAGCAGTACTCGGACAGGGGGAATCGGAAGTGAAAAACTGTTTTTT